What follows are 19 T cell receptor beta chains derived from one specimen sequenced in a study of blood T cell repertoires in COVID-19. Repertoires were generated with immunoSEQ multiplex PCR, while TCRdb's copy carries only in-frame clones and drops some. The sample shows under 95,000 clones, around 79% of them seen only once. Sequenced: peripheral blood. These receptors came from a man in his forties or fifties with active or convalescent COVID-19.

This chain uses TRBV9 with TRBJ1-2; TRBD1 matches at 9 bases. Germline V gives CDR1 SGDLS, CDR2 YYNGEE. The junction had 12 bases not matched to a gene; V was cut back by 4 bases and J by 8 bases. The CDR3 contains 15 residues. The CDR3 loop reads CASSPRTGEGSGYTF. The CDR3 region has the DNA TGTGCCAGCAGCCCTCGGACAGGGGAGGGATCGGGCTACACCTTC.

This clone came up once. The V and J genes are TRBV6-5 and TRBJ2-7; 9 positions agree with TRBD1. Per germline, CDR1 MNHEY and CDR2 SVGAGI. V dropped 5 bases and J dropped 2; count of bases not matched to a gene: 7. This CDR3 has 15 residues. CDR3 sequence reads: CASSPGGTGTYEQYF. CDR3 bases: TGTGCCAGCAGTCCCGGTGGGACAGGGACCTACGAGCAGTACTTC.

The rearrangement uses TRBV4-2 and TRBJ2-7, with 7 bases aligning to TRBD2. J lost 3 bases, V lost 0 bases, and 8 bases had no gene match. Germline-derived CDR1 and CDR2 are LGHNA and YNFKEQ. The CDR3 loop spans 16 amino acids. CDR3 sequence reads: CASSQDRGGVGYEQYF. In nucleotides, the CDR3 is TGTGCCAGCAGCCAAGACCGTGGGGGGGTGGGCTACGAGCAGTACTTC.

This clone was counted a single time. This same CDR3 is encoded by further DNA sequences in the sample. The chain is built from TRBV4-2 and TRBJ1-1; 8 bases line up with TRBD1. Germline CDR1 and CDR2: LGHNA and YNFKEQ. The V segment lost 0 bases and the J segment 3 bases; nucleotides outside the gene matches: 6. This CDR3 region has 16 residues. CDR3 region: CASSQDRGPRHTEAFF. DNA for the CDR3: TGTGCCAGCAGCCAAGACAGGGGGCCAAGACACACTGAAGCTTTCTTT.

This clone has only a few counts. The rearrangement uses TRBV15 and TRBJ1-5; TRBD1 aligns across 8 bases. From germline, CDR1 is LNHNV and CDR2 YYDKDF (reference sequence). The CDR3 runs 14 residues. The J segment lost 7 bases and the V segment lost 4 bases, leaving 6 bases of the junction unmatched. CDR3 DNA sequence: TGTGCCACCAGCACCAACAGGGGGAGGCAGCCCCAGCATTTT. This translates into CATSTNRGRQPQHF. Looking up the rest from reference TRBV15 and TRBJ1-5 gives the full variable domain: DAMVIQNPRYQVTQFGKPVTLSCSQTLNHNVMYWYQQKSSQAPKLLFHYYDKDFNNEADTPDNFQSRRPNTSFCFLDIRSPGLGDTAMYLCATSTNRGRQPQHFGDGTRLSIL.

This clone has only a few counts. The chain has TRBV3-1 (or the pseudogene TRBV3-2) and TRBJ2-7; a weak D match, TRBD1 (6 bases). The CDR3 spans 14 residues. Germline CDR1 is LGHDT and CDR2 is YNNKEL (reference sequence). The V end lost 1 base, the J end lost 2 bases, and 9 bases lay between the germline ends. CDR3 residues: CASSQGDIAYEQYF. CDR3 DNA: TGTGCCAGCAGCCAAGGGGACATAGCCTACGAGCAGTACTTC.

This clone has a handful of counts. The chain uses TRBV5-6 and TRBJ1-2; 11 bases map to TRBD1. V lost 3 bases to trimming and J lost 4 bases; unmatched junction nucleotides: 2. The length of the CDR3 is 14 residues. Looked up from germline, CDR1 is SGHDT and CDR2 is YYEEEE. CDR3 loop: CASSWTGGGYGYTF. Here the CDR3 DNA reads TGTGCCAGCAGCTGGACAGGGGGCGGCTATGGCTACACCTTC.

V usage is TRBV5-4 and J usage is TRBJ1-1; perhaps TRBD1 as D (5 bases). The CDR3 is 16 amino acids. Trimming took 4 bases from V and 2 from J, leaving 18 bases between them. Germline assignment: CDR1 SGHNT and CDR2 YYREEE (reference sequence). CDR3 in DNA: TGTGCCAGCAGCCCGAAGGTAGGGGTCCAAAACACTGAAGCTTTCTTT. Its protein is CASSPKVGVQNTEAFF.

The genes are TRBV18 and TRBJ1-1; D gene ambiguous. This CDR3 contains 14 residues. Germline loops: CDR1 KGHSH, CDR2 LQKENI. Trimming cost V 3 bases and J 3 bases, with 11 bases left between them. The CDR3 sequence is CASSPAEADTEAFF. CDR3 sequence (DNA): TGTGCCAGCTCACCGGCCGAGGCGGACACTGAAGCTTTCTTT.

The chain links TRBV19 to TRBJ1-1; a weak D match, TRBD1 (5 bases). Per germline, CDR1 LNHDA and CDR2 SQIVND (reference sequence). The CDR3 is 15 amino acids. Between the trimmed V and J ends, which lost 4 bases and 3 bases, there was a span of 15 bases. For the CDR3, the DNA is TGTGCCAGTAGTAACAGGAATGTGGGCCACACTGAAGCTTTCTTT. Its translation: CASSNRNVGHTEAFF.

The chain links TRBV19 to TRBJ1-1; D is unresolved. The CDR3 runs 12 residues. Trimming removed 4 bases at V and 2 bases at J, with 5 bases between. CDR1 and CDR2 (germline): LNHDA, SQIVND (reference sequence). The CDR3 region has the DNA TGTGCCAGTAGTACGAGAAACACTGAAGCTTTCTTT. It specifies CASSTRNTEAFF.

J is TRBJ1-5 and V is TRBV27; possible D gene TRBD1, 5 bases. This CDR3 has 15 amino acids. The germline CDR1 and CDR2 sequences are MNHEY and SMNVEV (reference sequence). The V end was cut by 4 bases, the J end by 11 bases, with 21 bases between. CDR3 in amino acids: CASSSGNRGLRSQHF. CDR3 sequence (DNA): TGTGCCAGCAGTTCTGGGAACCGGGGGTTGAGGTCCCAGCATTTT.

The chain combines TRBV5-1 with TRBJ2-7; TRBD2 agrees at 14 bases. The V segment lost 4 bases and the J segment 5 bases; nucleotides outside the gene matches: 8. The germline V gene has CDR1 SGHRS and CDR2 YFSETQ. The length of the CDR3 is 16 residues. CDR3 nucleotides: TGCGCCAGCAGCCCCGGTCGACTAGCGGGGGGGGACGAGCAGTACTTC. It is translated as CASSPGRLAGGDEQYF.

This chain uses TRBV10-1 with TRBJ1-1, with 7 bases identical to TRBD1. The ends lost 5 bases at V and 6 bases at J; junction bases unmatched: 6. This CDR3 region has 13 residues. The V gene's germline CDR1 is WNHNN and CDR2 SYGVQD (reference sequence). CDR3 amino acids: CASSPTGIAEAFF. The CDR3 DNA reads as TGCGCCAGCAGTCCGACAGGGATCGCTGAAGCTTTCTTT.

This clone was picked up one time. An end of the junction does not agree with germline; a read error may underlie this. The rearrangement links TRBV5-6 to TRBJ1-1; 7 bases are a match to TRBD1. This CDR3 spans 15 amino acids. CDR1 is SGHDT, CDR2 YYEEEE, per germline. The CDR3 DNA is TGTGCCAGCAGCTTGGGACAGGGCATCCGGCGGGGTGCGGTTTTT. This codes for CASSLGQGIRRGAVF.

The rearrangement uses TRBV7-2 and TRBJ1-5; 9 nucleotides match TRBD1. CDR1 is SGHTA, CDR2 FQGNSA, per germline. The CDR3 covers 17 residues. With V trimmed by 5 bases and J by 3 bases, 11 bases remained unmatched. CDR3 nucleotide sequence: TGTGCCAGCAGCCCCCCGCCGGGACAGGGCGTCAATCAGCCCCAGCATTTT. It specifies CASSPPPGQGVNQPQHF.

J is TRBJ1-5 and V is TRBV2, with D possibly TRBD1 on 5 matching bases. This CDR3 is 14 amino acids long. Germline V gene sequence: CDR1 SNHLY, CDR2 FYNNEI. V shed 3 bases and J shed 7 bases, with 13 bases lying between them. The CDR3 is CASSESGIGQPQHF. CDR3 DNA: TGTGCCAGCAGTGAGTCAGGGATTGGGCAGCCCCAGCATTTT.

The CDR3 nucleotides are TGCACCCGGAACGGCGAGGACGAGCAGTACTTC. As protein: CTRNGEDEQYF. The chain has TRBV4-3 and TRBJ2-7; no clear D gene. Germline CDR1 LGHNA, CDR2 YSLEER. The CDR3 sequence is 11 residues long.

V is TRBV5-1 and J is TRBJ1-1, with TRBD1 matching over 9 bases. Germline V gives CDR1 SGHRS, CDR2 YFSETQ. The trim removed 6 bases at V and 3 bases at J, leaving 6 bases unmatched. The CDR3 has 14 residues. CDR3 nucleotides: TGCGCCAGCACCTACAGGGGGCGCGACACTGAAGCTTTCTTT. This encodes CASTYRGRDTEAFF.